The rows below give T cell receptor beta chains drawn from one sample of a study of response to subunit inactivated influenza vaccine. TCRdb redid the calling of the RT-PCR reads with MiXCR, one entry per CDR3 protein. This sample has 500,000 to 550,000 distinct CDR3 sequences; approximately 7.7% occur once, and the top ten carry about 12%. The specimen was PBMCs from blood, collected 23 to 25 months after vaccination. These receptor sequences come from a man aged 45-69 years who received an inactivated influenza vaccine. Both conserved end residues are part of each CDR3. Fields, in order: clone size, J gene, D gene, V gene, CDR3 protein, CDR3 DNA. A D gene is named only where the DNA matches it firmly. Clone size is stated in some rows and not others, as once, few, many or a class when expanded.

many,TRBJ2-3,.,TRBV5-1,CASSLDRTSTDTQYF,TGCGCCAGCAGCTTGGACCGAACTAGCACAGATACGCAGTATTTT
many,TRBJ2-1,.,TRBV12-3/TRBV12-4,CASSPQNTRYNEQFF,TGTGCCAGCAGTCCACAGAACACCCGTTACAATGAGCAGTTCTTC
many,TRBJ2-5,TRBD1,TRBV18,CASSPTGQGYETQYF,TGTGCCAGCTCACCAACGGGACAGGGGTACGAGACCCAGTACTTC
many,TRBJ2-1,.,TRBV7-9,CASSPVSGQFF,TGTGCCAGCAGCCCCGTAAGCGGACAGTTCTTC
.,TRBJ2-1,TRBD1,TRBV29-1,CSVRGQGSNEQFF,TGCAGCGTGAGAGGACAGGGGAGCAATGAGCAGTTCTTC
many,TRBJ2-4,.,TRBV7-2,CASSRGAGNKNIQYF,TGTGCCAGCAGCCGCGGGGCAGGGAACAAAAACATTCAGTACTTC
.,TRBJ2-7,TRBD1,TRBV18,CASSPSAADRGYEQYF,TGTGCCAGCTCACCAAGCGCGGCGGACAGGGGTTACGAGCAGTACTTC
.,TRBJ1-1,TRBD1,TRBV7-2,CASSSPNRQGEAFF,TGTGCCAGCAGCTCACCTAACCGACAGGGTGAAGCTTTCTTT
.,TRBJ1-1,TRBD1,TRBV10-3,CASRDSVRNTEAFF,TGTGCCAGCCGGGACAGCGTAAGGAACACTGAAGCTTTCTTT
few,TRBJ2-2,.,TRBV28,CASSFFGTLNTGELFF,TGTGCCAGCAGTTTTTTCGGGACACTGAACACCGGGGAGCTGTTTTTT
many,TRBJ1-5,TRBD1,TRBV29-1,CSASGQPNQPQHF,TGCAGCGCGTCGGGACAGCCTAATCAGCCCCAGCATTTT
few,TRBJ2-3,.,TRBV20-1,CSARKGGGQDTQYF,TGCAGTGCTAGGAAGGGGGGGGGGCAAGATACGCAGTATTTT
.,TRBJ2-1,.,TRBV29-1,CSAQGRATMGDEQFF,TGCAGCGCTCAAGGGCGGGCGACTATGGGCGATGAGCAGTTCTTC
few,TRBJ2-1,.,TRBV5-1,CASSFAVGSFNEQFF,TGCGCCAGCAGCTTTGCGGTAGGGTCGTTCAATGAGCAGTTCTTC